The T cell receptor (beta chain) described here comes from a study of T cell responses to AZD1222 COVID-19 vaccine. Method: immunoSEQ multiplex PCR; TCRdb's copy keeps in-frame clones and lacks some. The sample includes 150,000 or so clones, over 80% of them seen just once. CDR3 length: 14 residues. The ends lost 10 bases at V and 6 bases at J; junction bases unmatched: 10. Looked up from germline, CDR1 is MNHEY and CDR2 is SVGAGI. This TCR was recovered from an adult who received the AZD1222 COVID-19 vaccine. This specimen consisted of peripheral blood, obtained 28 days after the second AZD1222 dose. V usage is TRBV6-5 and J usage is TRBJ2-1, with 9 bases identical to TRBD2. The CDR3: CATSGSGSTNEQFF. In DNA, the CDR3 is TGTGCCACCTCGGGTAGCGGGAGTACCAATGAGCAGTTCTTC.